This T cell receptor (beta chain) emerged from a study of blood T cell repertoires in COVID-19. About the study: COVID-19 samples, acute and convalescent, were from the United States, Italy and Spain. PBMCs, B-cell-depleted T cells, or T cells were the source of the cDNA or gDNA that made up the material.

Authors' processing steps: Reference gene primer amplification gave estimated nucleated cell counts. Only in-frame clones appear in the TCRdb table, and some are missing; sequencing was by immunoSEQ multiplex PCR. V, J and clone size are taken as reported in that table, and D and trimming were inferred from the DNA itself. Of roughly 220,000 clones listed, more than 85% are singletons. Seattle enrolled patients during active infection and tracked them longitudinally. Germline-derived CDR1 and CDR2 are MNHEY and SMNVEV (reference sequence). The CDR3 covers 14 residues. V was shortened by 2 bases and J by 2 bases, with 10 bases between the two germline ends.

The sequence derives from a woman between 45 and 60 years old with COVID-19, enrolled during active disease. The J gene is TRBJ2-7, the V gene TRBV27; D might be TRBD2 (7 bases). The sample comprised peripheral blood. CDR3 residues: CASSLGRGPYEQYF. The CDR3 DNA follows: TGTGCCAGCAGTTTAGGGCGGGGGCCCTACGAGCAGTACTTC.